The 14 T cell receptor beta chains given below trace back to one sample, sequenced in a study of T cells after yellow fever vaccination (dated by TCRdb to between 2019 and 2020). Reading the label with the study, this specimen's treatment or condition is: live attenuated yellow fever vaccine strain. Libraries came from 5' RACE. The sequencing machine was an Illumina HiSeq 2500. TCRdb trimmed public reads at Q25 via fastp, called clones via MiXCR and kept in-frame beta chains. CDR3 protein sequences are deduplicated, and each keeps its most common genes and DNA. In this sample the table shows under 70,000 distinct CDR3 sequences, approximately 7% of which occur a single time. Together, the top ten hold about 40% of the sample. The sequencing here drew on CD8+ T cells sorted from PBMCs, taken on the day of the first yellow fever vaccination. These receptors all come from a man between 18 and 35 years old who received the YFV17D yellow fever vaccine.

The genes are TRBV24-1 and TRBJ2-1, with D possibly TRBD1 on 8 matching bases. This CDR3 has 17 residues. From germline, CDR1 is KGHDR and CDR2 SFDVKD. The V and J ends lost 3 bases and 0 bases respectively, with 14 bases between them. CDR3 sequence: CATSDNTGGASYNEQFF. CDR3 nucleotides: TGTGCCACCAGTGATAATACAGGGGGGGCCTCCTACAATGAGCAGTTCTTC.

This clonotype appeared many times. This chain links TRBV7-9 with TRBJ1-1, with D unclear. Trimming shortened V by 4 bases and J by 0 bases, and 12 bases separated the two germline ends. There are 15 residues in the CDR3. Germline values: CDR1 SEHNR, CDR2 FQNEAQ (reference sequence). The DNA for the CDR3 is TGTGCCAGCAGCTCCCGACGGACGGTGAACACTGAAGCTTTCTTT. Residues: CASSSRRTVNTEAFF.

There are many counts of this clonotype. This chain uses TRBV6-5 with TRBJ2-3; TRBD2 aligns across 9 bases. The germline CDR1 and CDR2 sequences are MNHEY and SVGAGI. J lost 1 base, V lost 4 bases, and 6 bases had no gene match. The CDR3 runs to 16 residues. The CDR3 is CASSSLAGVGTDTQYF. CDR3 DNA: TGTGCCAGCAGTTCTTTAGCGGGGGTTGGCACAGATACGCAGTATTTT.

This clonotype was counted only a few times. The J gene is TRBJ2-3, the V gene TRBV7-2; D is possibly TRBD2 (7 bases). This CDR3 has 17 amino acids. Germline values: CDR1 SGHTA, CDR2 FQGNSA. Trimming left V 2 bases short and J 2 bases short, with 17 bases between. CDR3 bases: TGTGCCAGCAGCTTACCCAGGGCGGGGGCCCACACAGATACGCAGTATTTT. This sequence encodes CASSLPRAGAHTDTQYF.

This clonotype was observed a few times. This chain connects TRBV19 to TRBJ2-2, with 8 bases fitting TRBD1. CDR1 is LNHDA and CDR2 is SQIVND in the germline V gene (reference sequence). The junction had 5 bases not matched to a gene; V was cut back by 5 bases and J by 0 bases. The CDR3 is made up of 16 amino acids. The CDR3 loop reads CASSSGQGANTGELFF. Here the CDR3 DNA reads TGTGCCAGTAGTTCCGGACAGGGTGCGAACACCGGGGAGCTGTTTTTT.

This clonotype showed up many times. The V gene is TRBV4-1, the J gene TRBJ1-2; D possibly corresponds to TRBD1 (5 bases). This CDR3 has 15 residues. CDR1 and CDR2 (germline): MGHRA, YSYEKL. Trimming took 4 bases from V and 4 from J, leaving 16 bases between them. CDR3 region: CASSPTTGGGYGYTF. The DNA of the CDR3 is TGCGCCAGCAGCCCTACGACCGGCGGGGGCTATGGCTACACCTTC.

The rearrangement links TRBV7-2 to TRBJ2-3; TRBD1 matches 9 bases. CDR3 size: 14 residues. The germline gives CDR1 SGHTA, CDR2 FQGNSA. V gave up 1 base and J gave up 4 bases; unmatched junction bases: 0. The CDR3: CASSLGQGADTQYF. CDR3 sequence (DNA): TGTGCCAGCAGCTTAGGACAGGGGGCAGATACGCAGTATTTT.

This clonotype was found a few times. The chain has TRBV25-1 and TRBJ2-2; TRBD2 aligns across 7 bases. There are 15 residues in the CDR3. CDR1 and CDR2 (germline): MGHDK, SYGVNS. The V and J ends lost 1 base and 4 bases, in that order; junction bases with no gene match: 3. The CDR3 nucleotides read TGTGCCAGCAGTGAATGGGGACTATCCACCGGGGAGCTGTTTTTT. Encoded protein: CASSEWGLSTGELFF.

The chain uses TRBV20-1 and TRBJ2-7, with 10 bases fitting TRBD1. Germline trimming cut 1 base from V and 2 bases from J; bases unmatched to any gene: 14. This CDR3 contains 18 residues. CDR1 DFQATT and CDR2 SNEGSKA come from the germline V gene (reference sequence). The CDR3 bases are TGCAGTGCTAGAGGTCGCGGACAGGGGGTAAATTTACCCTACGAGCAGTACGTC. Protein: CSARGRGQGVNLPYEQYV.

This chain uses TRBV7-9 with TRBJ2-7, with 10 bases fitting TRBD2. Germline V gene sequence: CDR1 SEHNR, CDR2 FQNEAQ (reference sequence). Germline trimming cut 5 bases from V and 3 bases from J; bases unmatched to any gene: 7. This CDR3 contains 15 residues. CDR3 region: CASSPWTSGYYEQYF. The CDR3 DNA reads TGTGCCAGCAGCCCGTGGACTAGCGGTTACTACGAGCAGTACTTC.

This clonotype has ten or more counts. The chain is built from TRBV29-1 and TRBJ2-2; TRBD1 is a possible D gene (5 bases). V was trimmed by 7 bases and J by 4 bases, leaving 7 bases between them. This CDR3 spans 11 amino acids. Germline V gene lookup returns CDR1 SQVTM and CDR2 ANQGSEA. CDR3 nucleotides: TGCAGCGCAGGGTCCACCGGGGAGCTGTTTTTT. This encodes CSAGSTGELFF.

This chain links TRBV5-5 with TRBJ1-1; D is uncertain. The CDR3 is 15 amino acids. V was pared by 4 bases and J by 2 bases, with 15 bases between. The germline V gene has CDR1 SGHKS and CDR2 YYEKEE (reference sequence). CDR3 coding DNA: TGTGCCAGCAGCGTTTGGAGGGCCTTAAACACTGAAGCTTTCTTT. Its protein product is CASSVWRALNTEAFF.

The V and J genes are TRBV10-3 and TRBJ1-1, with a tentative D call TRBD1 (6 bases). The V gene lost 6 bases and the J gene lost 0 bases, with 11 bases spanning the gap. Germline CDR1 is ENHRY and CDR2 is SYGVKD. The CDR3 spans 14 residues. CDR3 residues: CAIRLQGMNTEAFF. The CDR3 DNA follows: TGTGCCATCAGATTACAGGGTATGAACACTGAAGCTTTCTTT.

The chain uses TRBV7-3 and TRBJ2-7; D gene unclear. This CDR3 is built from 15 residues. V was cut by 7 bases and J by 2 bases, with 18 bases left in between. Germline V gene sequence: CDR1 SGHTA, CDR2 FQGTGA. CDR3 bases: TGTGCCAGCACCCTCGACCCCGTAAGGGCCTACGAGCAGTACTTC. Translated, it gives CASTLDPVRAYEQYF.